This T cell receptor (beta chain) is drawn from a study of blood T cell repertoires in COVID-19. Produced via immunoSEQ multiplex PCR; TCRdb's table is partial and in-frame only. Of approximately 170,000 clones listed, 84% are singletons. This CDR3 has 12 residues. Trimming stripped 10 bases from V and 4 bases from J, with 14 bases between. Germline CDR1 reads SNHLY; CDR2 reads FYNNEI. The TCR sequence derives from a man aged 40-49 years who had recovered from COVID-19. The chain carries TRBV2 and TRBJ2-7, with a tentative D call TRBD1 (5 bases). Sequencing input: peripheral blood. The CDR3 DNA reads TGTGCCATTCGGACAACTTATTACGAGCAGTACTTC. It yields the protein CAIRTTYYEQYF.